A single sample is the source of the 25 T cell receptor beta chains below, sequenced in a study of blood T cell repertoires in COVID-19. Profiled with immunoSEQ multiplex PCR; TCRdb holds only in-frame clones, not every one. The data show around 300,000 clones, with about 87% seen just once and 3% held by the top ten. Sequenced input: PBMCs or T cells enriched from blood (not recorded which). Every receptor here comes from a woman between 50 and 59 years old who had recovered from COVID-19.

This clone was picked up a small number of times. The genes are TRBV4-1 and TRBJ2-1; D uncertain. Trimming removed 1 base from V and 4 bases from J, with 11 bases in between. The V gene's germline CDR1 is MGHRA and CDR2 YSYEKL. This CDR3 is built from 15 residues. The CDR3 nucleotides are TGCGCCAGCAGCCAAGTCGTAACAGTTTACAATGAGCAGTTCTTC. As protein: CASSQVVTVYNEQFF.

In its sample, this clone was seen once. The J gene is TRBJ1-1, the V gene TRBV6-5; D may be TRBD1 (5 bases). V was clipped by 6 bases and J by 2 bases, with 13 bases between them. Germline V lookup: CDR1 MNHEY, CDR2 SVGAGI. The CDR3 has 14 amino acids. The CDR3 is CASRATGSNTEAFF. The CDR3 coding sequence is TGTGCCAGCAGAGCTACAGGCTCCAACACTGAAGCTTTCTTT.

V gene TRBV5-4 combines with J gene TRBJ2-1; 8 bases fit TRBD1. V trimming: 4 bases; J trimming: 3 bases; junction bases outside the gene matches: 3. Looked up from germline, CDR1 is SGHNT and CDR2 is YYREEE (reference sequence). The CDR3 extends over 14 amino acids. DNA for the CDR3: TGTGCCAGCAGCCGGACAGGGAACTACAATGAGCAGTTCTTC. Protein product: CASSRTGNYNEQFF.

CDR3 region: CASSPKSGTDTQYF. In DNA form, the CDR3 reads TGTGCCAGCAGCCCCAAAAGCGGGACAGATACGCAGTATTTT. The chain joins TRBV4-2 to TRBJ2-3; TRBD2 is a possible D gene (6 bases). Germline CDR1 and CDR2: LGHNA and YNFKEQ. V lost 4 bases to trimming and J lost 3 bases, with 11 bases between them. This CDR3 is 14 amino acids long.

The chain couples TRBV27 to TRBJ1-1, with TRBD1 identical over 7 bases. The germline V gene encodes CDR1 MNHEY and CDR2 SMNVEV (reference sequence). The junction had 4 bases not matched to a gene; V was cut back by 6 bases and J by 0 bases. The CDR3 covers 14 residues. This CDR3 is CASRRGPMNTEAFF. Written as DNA, the CDR3 is TGTGCCAGCAGGAGGGGGCCGATGAACACTGAAGCTTTCTTT.

The chain links TRBV5-4 to TRBJ2-2; 8 nucleotides align to TRBD1. The CDR3 is 16 amino acids. After removal of 0 bases from V and 5 bases from J, the junction contained 6 bases not matched to a gene. Germline V gene sequence: CDR1 SGHNT, CDR2 YYREEE (reference sequence). CDR3 protein: CASSLGTGKGTGELFF. CDR3 nucleotide sequence: TGTGCCAGCAGCTTGGGGACAGGGAAGGGAACCGGGGAGCTGTTTTTT.

The gene calls are TRBV5-1 and TRBJ1-1, with D hard to call. The CDR3 contains 15 residues. Germline V lookup: CDR1 SGHRS, CDR2 YFSETQ. V was cut by 4 bases and J by 2 bases, with 15 bases left in between. The CDR3 reads CASSAAYTENTEAFF. The CDR3 DNA is TGCGCCAGCAGCGCCGCCTATACAGAAAACACTGAAGCTTTCTTT.

CDR3 protein: CASSFGLAGQETQYF. Here the CDR3 DNA reads TGTGCCAGCAGCTTCGGACTAGCGGGACAAGAGACCCAGTACTTC. The gene calls are TRBV11-3 and TRBJ2-5, with 12 bases identical to TRBD2. V shed 3 bases and J 2 bases; nucleotides not matched to a gene: 1. Germline CDR1 reads SGHNT; CDR2 reads YENEEA. The CDR3 is made up of 15 amino acids. The entire variable domain, with the rest obtained from reference TRBV11-3 and TRBJ2-5, is as follows: EAGVVQSPRYKIIEKKQPVAFWCNPISGHNTLYWYLQNLGQGPELLIRYENEEAVDDSQLPKDRFSAERLKGVDSTLKIQPAELGDSAVYLCASSFGLAGQETQYFGPGTRLLVL.

The table lists this clone with a count of one. This rearrangement joins TRBV6-5 to TRBJ1-1, with a tentative D call TRBD1 (5 bases). V was cut by 2 bases and J by 5 bases, with 9 bases left in between. Germline V gene lookup returns CDR1 MNHEY and CDR2 SVGAGI. This CDR3 is 13 amino acids long. The CDR3 nucleotides are TGTGCCAGCAGTTACGAGGCAGGGACTGAAGCTTTCTTT. Translating gives CASSYEAGTEAFF.

With regard to this clone: In the same sample, other DNA sequences code for this CDR3. V usage is TRBV19 and J usage is TRBJ1-5; maybe TRBD1 (5 bases). This CDR3 has 13 amino acids. The germline gives CDR1 LNHDA, CDR2 SQIVND (reference sequence). The ends were cut back, 5 bases at V and 3 bases at J, with 8 bases in the middle. The chain's CDR3 is CASSDRANQPQHF. Written as DNA, the CDR3 is TGTGCCAGTAGTGACAGAGCCAATCAGCCCCAGCATTTT. Variable domain in full (rest from reference TRBV19 and TRBJ1-5): DGGITQSPKYLFRKEGQNVTLSCEQNLNHDAMYWYRQDPGQGLRLIYYSQIVNDFQKGDIAEGYSVSREKKESFPLTVTSAQKNPTAFYLCASSDRANQPQHFGDGTRLSIL.

The chain couples TRBV2 to TRBJ2-3, with 7 bases lining up with TRBD2. Germline values: CDR1 SNHLY, CDR2 FYNNEI. This CDR3 has 15 amino acids. V lost 2 bases and J lost 0; bases outside the gene matches: 2. CDR3 sequence (DNA): TGTGCCAGCAGTGAACTAGCGGCTAGCACAGATACGCAGTATTTT. It yields the protein CASSELAASTDTQYF.

This rearrangement joins TRBV7-9 to TRBJ1-4; a possible D gene is TRBD1 (6 bases). The CDR3 consists of 13 residues. The V and J ends lost 11 bases and 4 bases respectively, with 14 bases between them. CDR1 and CDR2 (germline): SEHNR, FQNEAQ (reference sequence). The CDR3 nucleotides are TGTGCCGGTCAAAAACAGGGTAATGAAAAACTGTTTTTT. Encoded protein: CAGQKQGNEKLFF.

There are a few counts of this clone. The V and J genes are TRBV2 and TRBJ1-1, with 8 bases that match TRBD1. J lost 0 bases, V lost 8 bases, and 8 bases had no gene match. Germline CDR1 is SNHLY and CDR2 is FYNNEI. The CDR3 covers 15 residues. The CDR3: CASDRDRNMNTEAFF. As DNA, the CDR3 is TGTGCCAGCGACCGGGACAGGAACATGAACACTGAAGCTTTCTTT.

V and J are TRBV7-9 and TRBJ1-5; D gene unclear. V lost 4 bases and J lost 4, with 8 bases in between. CDR3 length: 13 amino acids. Germline assignment: CDR1 SEHNR and CDR2 FQNEAQ (reference sequence). CDR3 nucleotide sequence: TGTGCCAGCAGCTCACCGGGGAATCAGCCCCAGCATTTT. Protein product: CASSSPGNQPQHF.

The gene calls are TRBV4-2 and TRBJ1-3; TRBD1 matches at 7 bases. The germline V gene encodes CDR1 LGHNA and CDR2 YNFKEQ. The V segment lost 0 bases and the J segment 3 bases; nucleotides outside the gene matches: 8. This CDR3 has 17 amino acids. The CDR3 coding sequence is TGTGCCAGCAGCCAAGACTTTAGGGACAGCGTTGGAAACACCATATATTTT. This gives the protein CASSQDFRDSVGNTIYF.

DNA for the CDR3: TGTGCCAGCAGCCTAGACCGGAGTACCCCCCAGCATTTT. Amino acids: CASSLDRSTPQHF. The rearrangement joins TRBV12-3 or TRBV12-4 to TRBJ1-5; unclear D gene. The CDR3 loop spans 13 amino acids. The V and J ends lost 6 bases and 10 bases respectively, with 16 bases between them.

The chain carries TRBV29-1 and TRBJ1-2, with a tentative D call TRBD1 (6 bases). Germline lookup yields CDR1 SQVTM and CDR2 ANQGSEA. CDR3 length equals 12 residues. V lost 6 bases, J lost 9 bases, and 17 bases lay in between. CDR3: CSVTRQESSYTF. The CDR3 region has the DNA TGCAGCGTCACCCGACAGGAATCTAGCTACACCTTC. Full variable domain (rest looked up from reference TRBV29-1 and TRBJ1-2): SAVISQKPSRDICQRGTSLTIQCQVDSQVTMMFWYRQQPGQSLTLIATANQGSEATYESGFVIDKFPISRPNLTFSTLTVSNMSPEDSSIYLCSVTRQESSYTFGSGTRLTVV.

This sequence joins TRBV30 and TRBJ1-5; 9 bases are a match to TRBD1. V gave up 2 bases and J gave up 7 bases; unmatched junction bases: 3. CDR3 size: 13 residues. Germline V gene lookup returns CDR1 GTSNPN and CDR2 SVGIG (reference sequence). CDR3 coding DNA: TGTGCCTGGAGTACAGGGGGCGGGCAGCCCCAGCATTTT. Translated: CAWSTGGGQPQHF.

The chain carries TRBV24-1 and TRBJ1-4; D uncertain. Germline V gene data show CDR1 as KGHDR and CDR2 as SFDVKD. V was clipped by 4 bases and J by 5 bases, with 13 bases between them. The CDR3 extends over 15 amino acids. This CDR3 is CATSDRLWRNEKLFF. The CDR3, as DNA: TGTGCCACCAGTGACCGCCTTTGGAGGAATGAAAAACTGTTTTTT.

The J gene is TRBJ2-7, the V gene TRBV24-1; D perhaps matches TRBD2 (6 bases). The V and J ends lost 1 base and 1 base respectively, with 10 bases between them. This CDR3 has 15 residues. CDR1 KGHDR and CDR2 SFDVKD come from the germline V gene. The CDR3 nucleotides read TGTGCCACCAGTGATTTCGTGGGGGGTTCCTACGAGCAGTACTTC. This translates into CATSDFVGGSYEQYF.

V gene TRBV6-5 combines with J gene TRBJ1-1; 7 positions match TRBD1. The CDR3 runs 13 residues. Trimming at V came to 6 bases and at J to 2 bases, leaving 3 bases not matched to a gene. Per germline, CDR1 MNHEY and CDR2 SVGAGI. For the CDR3, the DNA is TGTGCCAGCAGCCGGGACAGTAACACTGAAGCTTTCTTT. It specifies CASSRDSNTEAFF.

The CDR3 loop is CASSFQAIPLDEQFF. The CDR3 coding sequence is TGTGCCAGCAGCTTTCAGGCAATTCCGTTAGATGAGCAGTTCTTC. The chain is built from TRBV7-2 and TRBJ2-1; D is ambiguous. Per the germline V gene, CDR1 is SGHTA and CDR2 is FQGNSA. The CDR3 is 15 amino acids. The V gene lost 3 bases and the J gene lost 8 bases, with 17 bases spanning the gap.

This chain links TRBV2 with TRBJ2-1; 7 positions agree with TRBD2. The CDR3 spans 16 residues. CDR1 and CDR2 from the germline V gene are SNHLY and FYNNEI. V lost 1 base, J lost 9 bases, and 12 bases stayed unmatched. CDR3 loop: CASSEGLGEGLREQFF. CDR3 sequence (DNA): TGTGCCAGCAGTGAAGGGTTGGGGGAGGGCCTTCGTGAGCAGTTCTTC. Full variable domain (outside the CDR3, taken from reference TRBV2 and TRBJ2-1): EPEVTQTPSHQVTQMGQEVILRCVPISNHLYFYWYRQILGQKVEFLVSFYNNEISEKSEIFDDQFSVERPDGSNFTLKIRSTKLEDSAMYFCASSEGLGEGLREQFFGPGTRLTVL.

The chain employs TRBV19 and TRBJ1-5, with 11 nucleotides matching TRBD1. Germline V gives CDR1 LNHDA, CDR2 SQIVND (reference sequence). The V segment lost 6 bases and the J segment 4 bases; nucleotides outside the gene matches: 5. The CDR3 totals 15 residues. The CDR3: CASRPGQGDNQPQHF. In DNA form, the CDR3 reads TGTGCCAGTAGGCCGGGACAGGGGGATAATCAGCCCCAGCATTTT.

This chain connects TRBV7-2 to TRBJ2-5; D is unresolved. The length of the CDR3 is 13 residues. Germline V gene sequence: CDR1 SGHTA, CDR2 FQGNSA. The V end lost 2 bases, the J end lost 3 bases, and 7 bases lay between the germline ends. The CDR3 DNA follows: TGTGCCAGCAGCTTACGGTTTGAAGAGACCCAGTACTTC. Encoded protein: CASSLRFEETQYF. Drawing the rest from reference TRBV7-2 and TRBJ2-5, the complete variable domain is GAGVSQSPSNKVTEKGKDVELRCDPISGHTALYWYRQSLGQGLEFLIYFQGNSAPDKSGLPSDRFSAERTGGSVSTLTIQRTQQEDSAVYLCASSLRFEETQYFGPGTRLLVL.